Listed here are 25 T cell receptor beta chains from one sample, sequenced in a study of blood T cells in healthy people across ages. Next came a second PCR, run for roughly 6 to 11 cycles, which used a sample-barcoded 5' primer along with a J-beta primer mix. TCRdb called the 5' RACE reads again in MiXCR, with one record for every CDR3 protein. The data show 590,000 or so distinct CDR3 sequences, about 30% seen once. Material: blood. These receptors were obtained from a woman older than 75 in good health.

This clonotype was seen repeatedly, ten times or more. An end of the junction does not agree with germline; a read error may underlie this. The chain is built from TRBV29-1 and TRBJ2-1; perhaps D is TRBD1 or TRBD2 (5 bases each). The germline gives CDR1 SQVTM, CDR2 ANQGSEA. The CDR3 has 15 amino acids. CDR3: CSVDRAGVYGNERFF. The CDR3 DNA reads TGCAGCGTTGACAGGGCGGGCGTTTATGGCAATGAGCGGTTCTTC.

This clonotype has only a few counts. This may be a read error: a much more frequent sequence differs by one nucleotide. The chain has TRBV20-1 and TRBJ2-5; TRBD1 agrees at 7 bases. This CDR3 has 15 amino acids. CDR1 and CDR2 from the germline V gene are DFQATT and SNEGSKA (reference sequence). In DNA, the CDR3 is TGCGGTGCCCCTATCCCGACAGGGTTGGTGGAGACCCAGTACTTC. Translating it yields CGAPIPTGLVETQYF.

This clonotype was seen repeatedly, ten times or more. The genes are TRBV6-6 and TRBJ1-4, with D uncertain. The germline gives CDR1 MNHNY, CDR2 SVGAGI (reference sequence). V dropped 2 bases and J dropped 8 bases, with 9 bases sitting between them. The CDR3 loop spans 13 amino acids. Here the CDR3 DNA reads TGTGCCAGCAGTTACAGAGAAGTGGAAAAACTGTTTTTT. Translating gives CASSYREVEKLFF.

This clonotype was detected many times. The genes are TRBV9 and TRBJ2-1, with TRBD1 matching over 9 bases. The CDR3 has 16 residues. The V gene end was trimmed by 2 bases and the J gene end by 6 bases; junction bases not matched to a gene: 9. Germline V gives CDR1 SGDLS, CDR2 YYNGEE. DNA for the CDR3: TGTGCCAGCAGCGTGCGGGGACAGGGAGGGAGCAATGAGCAGTTCTTC. It is translated as CASSVRGQGGSNEQFF.

V and J are TRBV3-1 and TRBJ2-4; D possibly corresponds to TRBD1 (5 bases). The end of the DNA is better explained by TRBJ2-7, so the J call may be wrong. Germline V lookup: CDR1 LGHDT, CDR2 YNNKEL (reference sequence). The CDR3 totals 14 residues. The DNA for the CDR3 is TGTGCCAGCAGTCTAGGGGTGATTGCCTACGAGCAGTACTTC. Translation: CASSLGVIAYEQYF.

This clonotype has more than one count but fewer than ten. A much larger clone differs from this one at a single base, so this may be a read error. This rearrangement joins TRBV3-1 to TRBJ2-7; 14 bases are a match to TRBD2. Germline V gives CDR1 LGHDT, CDR2 YNNKEL (reference sequence). V shed 6 bases and J 7 bases; nucleotides not matched to a gene: 2. This CDR3 has 13 residues. The CDR3, as DNA: TGTGCCAGCAGGGGGACTAGCGGGGGTGAGCAGTACTTC. Amino acids: CASRGTSGGEQYF.

This clonotype was picked up many times. V gene TRBV20-1 combines with J gene TRBJ2-1, with 8 bases matching TRBD1. Germline V gene sequence: CDR1 DFQATT, CDR2 SNEGSKA (reference sequence). The CDR3 has 13 residues. Losses at the gene ends were 6 bases for V and 4 bases for J; bases not matched to a gene: 5. The DNA for the CDR3 is TGCAGTGCGGAGGGACAGGAATACAATGAGCAGTTCTTC. Encoded protein: CSAEGQEYNEQFF.

This clonotype was observed a few times. This could be a read error, since a much larger clone is one nucleotide away. The chain has TRBV3-1 and TRBJ2-7; 9 positions agree with TRBD1. Germline V gene data show CDR1 as LGHDT and CDR2 as YNNKEL (reference sequence). This CDR3 is built from 16 residues. The CDR3 loop is CASNQAPGQGKYEQYF. The CDR3 DNA sequence: TGTGCCAGCAACCAAGCACCGGGACAGGGAAAATACGAGCAGTACTTC.

This clonotype was detected many times. This chain connects TRBV29-1 to TRBJ1-2; TRBD1 agrees at 7 bases. CDR3 length equals 14 residues. Germline lookup yields CDR1 SQVTM and CDR2 ANQGSEA. Trimming removed 6 bases from V and 4 bases from J; junction bases left unmatched: 11. CDR3 amino acids: CSVKTPTGIYGYTF. In nucleotides, the CDR3 is TGCAGCGTGAAAACACCGACAGGGATCTATGGCTACACCTTC.

This chain links TRBV2 with TRBJ1-2; D gene uncertain. Trimming pared 5 bases from V and 0 bases from J, leaving 16 bases between. CDR1 is SNHLY, CDR2 FYNNEI, per germline. CDR3 size: 16 residues. CDR3 sequence (DNA): TGTGCCAGCAGTTTAGGGCGAAGGACCGCTAACTATGGCTACACCTTC. Translating gives CASSLGRRTANYGYTF.

The table lists this clonotype with many counts. This chain connects TRBV20-1 to TRBJ1-1; D possibly corresponds to TRBD1 (5 bases). This CDR3 region has 13 residues. Germline-derived CDR1 and CDR2 are DFQATT and SNEGSKA (reference sequence). Trimming took 3 bases from V and 3 from J, leaving 11 bases between them. The CDR3 loop reads CSARDNGDTEAFF. CDR3 sequence (DNA): TGCAGTGCTAGGGACAACGGGGACACTGAAGCTTTCTTT.

This clonotype was recorded many times. The rearrangement uses TRBV12-3 or TRBV12-4 and TRBJ1-2; D not certain. The CDR3 runs to 12 residues. Between the trimmed V and J ends, which lost 1 base and 8 bases, there was a span of 8 bases. CDR3 coding DNA: TGTGCCAGCAGTTTAGAGGGCACCGGCTACACCTTC. Encoded protein: CASSLEGTGYTF.

The chain couples TRBV2 to TRBJ1-4, with a weak D call TRBD1 (6 bases). Germline values: CDR1 SNHLY, CDR2 FYNNEI. The CDR3 length is 12 residues. The V end was cut by 1 base, the J end by 11 bases, with 8 bases between. The CDR3 here is CASSEVRGKLFF. The DNA of the CDR3 is TGTGCCAGCAGTGAAGTGAGGGGGAAACTGTTTTTT. Based on the CDR3 plus reference TRBV2 and TRBJ1-4, the full variable domain is EPEVTQTPSHQVTQMGQEVILRCVPISNHLYFYWYRQILGQKVEFLVSFYNNEISEKSEIFDDQFSVERPDGSNFTLKIRSTKLEDSAMYFCASSEVRGKLFFGSGTQLSVL.

The chain has TRBV5-6 and TRBJ2-2; 9 bases fit TRBD2. This CDR3 has 16 amino acids. The V gene end was trimmed by 3 bases and the J gene end by 3 bases; junction bases not matched to a gene: 6. The germline V gene encodes CDR1 SGHDT and CDR2 YYEEEE. This CDR3 is CASSSGGGAHTGELFF. CDR3 in DNA: TGTGCCAGCAGCTCGGGCGGGGGGGCCCACACCGGGGAGCTGTTTTTT.

This clonotype was observed at least ten times. The chain recombines TRBV10-3 with TRBJ2-4, with 7 bases that match TRBD2. Germline V gene sequence: CDR1 ENHRY, CDR2 SYGVKD. Trimming took 6 bases from V and 3 from J; bases not matched to a gene: 2. The CDR3 runs 13 residues. The CDR3 is CAISGEGKNIQYF. CDR3 DNA sequence: TGTGCCATCAGCGGGGAGGGCAAAAACATTCAGTACTTC.

The chain combines TRBV20-1 with TRBJ2-1, with TRBD1 as a possible D gene (6 bases). V was cut by 2 bases and J by 10 bases, with 12 bases left in between. The CDR3 has 12 amino acids. The V gene's germline CDR1 is DFQATT and CDR2 SNEGSKA (reference sequence). The CDR3 spells CSARQGPYEQFF. CDR3 DNA: TGCAGTGCTAGACAGGGGCCCTACGAGCAGTTCTTC.

The V and J genes are TRBV5-1 and TRBJ2-2; D is unclear. Germline lookup yields CDR1 SGHRS and CDR2 YFSETQ. V shed 1 base and J shed 1 base, with 8 bases lying between them. The CDR3 is 15 residues long. CDR3 in DNA: TGCGCCAGCAGCTTGTCACAGAGGAACACCGGGGAGCTGTTTTTT. It translates to CASSLSQRNTGELFF.

This clonotype was picked up many times. The rearrangement uses TRBV28 and TRBJ2-7; 10 bases align to TRBD1. Germline CDR1 reads MDHEN; CDR2 reads SYDVKM. CDR3 length: 12 amino acids. Trimming cost V 8 bases and J 7 bases; bases outside gene matches: 5. The DNA of the CDR3 is TGTGCCAGCCTGGACAGGGGGAGAGAGCAGTACTTC. Translating gives CASLDRGREQYF.

The genes are TRBV7-9 and TRBJ1-1; TRBD1 matches 9 bases. Germline loops: CDR1 SEHNR, CDR2 FQNEAQ (reference sequence). V shed 2 bases, J shed 4 bases, and the junction held 8 bases outside the gene matches. The CDR3 contains 16 residues. CDR3 nucleotide sequence: TGTGCCAGCAGCTTATTAACAGGGGGCAGTTTCACTGAAGCTTTCTTT. Translating gives CASSLLTGGSFTEAFF.

The chain carries TRBV3-1 and TRBJ1-1; D is ambiguous. Trimming pared 0 bases from V and 1 base from J, leaving 3 bases between. The CDR3 totals 13 residues. The germline gives CDR1 LGHDT, CDR2 YNNKEL (reference sequence). The CDR3: CASSQDWNTEAFF. CDR3 sequence (DNA): TGTGCCAGCAGCCAAGATTGGAACACTGAAGCTTTCTTT.

On this clonotype: It may be a read error: a sequence one base away is much more abundant. The V gene is TRBV12-3 or TRBV12-4, the J gene TRBJ1-1; D uncertain. Trimming removed 3 bases from V and 6 bases from J, with 14 bases in between. The CDR3 has 14 residues. The CDR3 reads CASSLTPRTAEAFF. CDR3 nucleotides: TGTGCCAGCAGTTTGACACCAAGGACCGCTGAAGCTTTCTTT.

A remark on this clonotype: A much larger clone lies one base from this, so it may be a read error. This chain joins TRBV20-1 and TRBJ2-7; unclear D gene. V lost 0 bases, J lost 2 bases, and 14 bases lay in between. CDR3 length: 15 residues. Germline V CDR1 and CDR2: DFQATT, SNEGSKA (reference sequence). DNA of the CDR3: TGCAGTGCTAGAGATCCAAGGTGGAGCGCCTACGAGCAGTACTTC. Encoded protein: CSARDPRWSAYEQYF.

This clonotype was found many times. The chain links TRBV7-8 to TRBJ1-1; D uncertain. The CDR3 length is 15 residues. V lost 5 bases and J lost 5, with 18 bases in between. CDR1 and CDR2 from the germline V gene are SGHVS and FQNEAQ. CDR3 amino acids: CASSLGKMSGTEAFF. CDR3 DNA: TGTGCCAGCAGCCTCGGGAAAATGAGTGGGACTGAAGCTTTCTTT.

Only a few counts were recorded for this clonotype. The rearrangement uses TRBV7-9 and TRBJ1-4; 7 nucleotides align to TRBD1. The V segment lost 5 bases and the J segment 4 bases; nucleotides outside the gene matches: 7. The length of the CDR3 is 15 residues. Germline loops: CDR1 SEHNR, CDR2 FQNEAQ (reference sequence). CDR3 in amino acids: CASSRNRGGNEKLFF. The CDR3 DNA follows: TGTGCCAGCAGCAGGAACAGGGGCGGTAATGAAAAACTGTTTTTT.

This clonotype showed up many times. V and J are TRBV7-2 and TRBJ2-1; D remains unclear. This CDR3 has 12 amino acids. Trimming removed 1 base at V and 8 bases at J, with 6 bases between. Looked up from germline, CDR1 is SGHTA and CDR2 is FQGNSA. The chain's CDR3 is CASSLEVDEQFF. The CDR3 region has the DNA TGTGCCAGCAGCTTAGAGGTGGATGAGCAGTTCTTC.